This TCR beta chain was captured by sequencing in a study of blood T cell repertoires in COVID-19. Study at large: COVID-19 samples collected from the United States, Italy and Spain covered acute and convalescent phases. In each case, the material was cDNA or gDNA derived from T cells, B-cell-depleted T cells, or PBMCs.

The germline V gene encodes CDR1 MDHEN and CDR2 SYDVKM. The CDR3 runs to 16 residues. Germline trimming cut 0 bases from V and 10 bases from J; bases unmatched to any gene: 7. In the source study's methods: Scientists estimated how many nucleated cells there were by amplifying reference gene primers. The data were produced by immunoSEQ multiplex PCR, yet TCRdb's version contains in-frame clones alone and is incomplete. Clone size and V and J calls were adopted from that table, with D and trimming inferred from the DNA. The sample yields fewer than 100,000 clones, 87% seen once. Sequenced: peripheral blood. The chain recombines TRBV28 with TRBJ1-6; 9 bases agree with TRBD1. The sequence came from a man aged 65 to 85 with acute or convalescent COVID-19. The CDR3 loop reads CASSLWGQGLNSPLHF. For the CDR3, the DNA is TGTGCCAGCAGTTTATGGGGACAGGGATTGAACTCACCCCTCCACTTT.